Below are 8 T cell receptor beta chains sequenced from a single sample in a study of cytomegalovirus exposure and HLA in healthy donors. The PCR made use of 60 Vbeta and 13 Jbeta primers. Here immunoSEQ multiplex PCR was the method, and the copy in TCRdb shows in-frame clones only, minus some. The sample lists over 120,000 clones, roughly 9.7% occurring once. What was sequenced was PBMCs. The source of these receptors is a man aged 50 or older in good health and CMV-seronegative.

This clone was seen only a few times. The DNA is left out, because the CDR3 cannot be placed on it with certainty; the CDR3 is given as TCRdb lists it. The chain uses TRBV2 and TRBJ1-3; the table's D call, TRBD1, was not checked against the DNA. The CDR3 comprises 16 residues, both ends counted. Germline CDR1 SNHLY, CDR2 FYNNEI. CDR3 loop: CASSAFFGDSENTIYF.

This clone occurred a few times. The rearrangement joins TRBV10-2 to TRBJ1-1, with no clear D. Germline CDR1 and CDR2: WSHSY and SAAADI. V lost 1 base and J lost 1, with 7 bases in between. This CDR3 contains 14 residues. This CDR3 is CASSEFSQNTEAFF. For the CDR3, the DNA is TGCGCCAGCAGTGAGTTTTCACAGAACACTGAAGCTTTCTTT.

This clone was counted between two and nine times. The chain couples TRBV9 to TRBJ2-1; 11 bases align to TRBD1. CDR1 SGDLS and CDR2 YYNGEE come from the germline V gene. The CDR3 loop spans 15 amino acids. V shed 0 bases and J 6 bases; nucleotides not matched to a gene: 2. CDR3 DNA sequence: TGTGCCAGCAGCGTAGAGGACAGGGGGCGCAATGAGCAGTTCTTC. This encodes CASSVEDRGRNEQFF.

This clone was observed a few times. The chain uses TRBV5-4 and TRBJ2-7; 8 bases are a match to TRBD1. There are 15 residues in the CDR3. J gave up 6 bases and V 5 bases, and 13 bases lay outside the gene matches. Per germline, CDR1 SGHNT and CDR2 YYREEE (reference sequence). The DNA of the CDR3 is TGTGCCAGCAGTTTCGTACAGGGGGACAACGGCGAGCAGTACTTC. Protein product: CASSFVQGDNGEQYF.

In its sample, this clone was seen a few times. The V gene is TRBV6-5, the J gene TRBJ1-2, with no clear D. V was cut by 5 bases and J by 0 bases, with 13 bases left in between. The CDR3 consists of 15 residues. CDR1 is MNHEY and CDR2 is SVGAGI in the germline V gene. The CDR3 is CASSPPGGTNYGYTF. The CDR3 bases are TGTGCCAGCAGTCCCCCCGGCGGAACTAACTATGGCTACACCTTC.

This clone came up a few times. The J gene is TRBJ1-1, the V gene TRBV9; 8 bases are a match to TRBD1. This CDR3 has 14 residues. Germline V CDR1 and CDR2: SGDLS, YYNGEE. J lost 1 base, V lost 3 bases, and 2 bases had no gene match. Here the CDR3 DNA reads TGTGCCAGCAGCGCCGGGACAGGGAACACTGAAGCTTTCTTT. Encoded protein: CASSAGTGNTEAFF.

This clone was seen more than once but under ten times. This chain joins TRBV1 and TRBJ2-7; TRBD2 is the table's D call, not checked against the DNA. TRBV1 is labeled a pseudogene. CDR3 length equals 15 residues. The CDR3 here is CTSSLEGLAGDEQYF. In nucleotides, the CDR3 is TGCACCAGCAGCCTTGAGGGACTAGCGGGAGACGAGCAGTACTTC.

This rearrangement joins TRBV4-2 to TRBJ2-1, with TRBD2 matching 14 bases. V lost 5 bases, J lost 9 bases, and 9 bases stayed unmatched. CDR1 is LGHNA and CDR2 is YNFKEQ in the germline V gene. The CDR3 covers 16 residues. The DNA of the CDR3 is TGTGCCAGCAGCGGACAGGGACTAGCGGGAGCACGTGAGCAGTTCTTC. This codes for CASSGQGLAGAREQFF.